The sequence of this T cell receptor beta chain was determined in a study of graft-versus-host responses after intestinal transplantation. The wider study: Anti-thymocyte globulin induction, then tacrolimus and steroids for two to four years, went to all recipients.

Regarding the study as a whole: In recipient marrow, GvH clones were found, and some appeared first in ileum or blood. GvH clone levels peaked in circulation, and this peak was associated with early post-transplant HvG declines.

The J segment lost 6 bases and the V segment lost 4 bases, leaving 3 bases of the junction unmatched. The CDR3 spans 12 residues. Germline V gene data show CDR1 as SGDLS and CDR2 as YYNGEE. Sequencing used immunoSEQ multiplex PCR; TCRdb keeps in-frame clones, though not all of them. In the table there are 50,000 or so clones, approximately 92% of which are singletons. In the case of this clone: Its antigen is not known.

This receptor was identified in a human patient who received an intestinal transplant, so some T cells may come from the graft donor. The chain employs TRBV9 and TRBJ1-2; the match to TRBD1 covers 7 bases. The sequenced sample was PBMCs, obtained around 790 days after a first intestinal transplant, on the day of a second. CDR3 sequence: CASSFDRDGYTF. In DNA form, the CDR3 reads TGTGCCAGCAGCTTTGACAGGGATGGCTACACCTTC.